This T cell receptor beta chain was sequenced during a study of identical twins. The authors used template switching to add a universal primer site and gave cDNA unique molecular identifiers. TCRdb re-analysed the 5' RACE reads in MiXCR, keeping a single row per CDR3 protein. The sample lists under 500,000 distinct CDR3 sequences; roughly 13% were seen once. Study-wide results and limits: Findings depended on cross-sectional statistics rather than tracking the same donors. Beta out-of-frame twin sharing showed a weaker excess.

Germline V gene data show CDR1 as SGHVS and CDR2 as FQNEAQ. The CDR3 extends over 14 amino acids. V lost 7 bases, J lost 5 bases, and 14 bases lay in between. This clonotype was seen more than once but under ten times. Its antigen is still unknown. These data were also reused for a study on yellow fever vaccine responses in identical twins.

The V and J genes are TRBV7-8 and TRBJ2-2, with D possibly TRBD2 on 6 matching bases. The sample taken for sequencing was CD4+ T cells sorted from blood. The source is a woman in her late teens or twenties in good health. CDR3 sequence reads: CASTGAGRTGELFF. The CDR3 DNA is TGTGCCAGCACTGGGGCAGGGAGGACCGGGGAGCTGTTTTTT.